Shown below are 23 T cell receptor beta chains from a single sample sequenced in a study of T cell responses to AZD1222 COVID-19 vaccine. The assay was immunoSEQ multiplex PCR, and TCRdb's table has in-frame clones only and misses some. The sample carries about 55,000 clones, roughly nine tenths recorded once. The sample was peripheral blood, taken on day 0 of AZD1222 vaccination. The receptors come from an adult in good health.

V is TRBV10-2 and J is TRBJ2-1; 12 positions match TRBD2. The CDR3 totals 15 residues. After removal of 7 bases from V and 4 bases from J, the junction contained 5 bases not matched to a gene. From germline, CDR1 is WSHSY and CDR2 SAAADI. The chain's CDR3 is CASMGGTSGYNEQFF. CDR3 nucleotide sequence: TGCGCCAGCATGGGGGGGACTAGCGGGTACAATGAGCAGTTCTTC.

The rearrangement joins TRBV19 to TRBJ1-1; unclear D gene. CDR1 is LNHDA and CDR2 is SQIVND in the germline V gene (reference sequence). There are 13 residues in the CDR3. Between the trimmed V and J ends, which lost 3 bases and 1 base, there was a span of 6 bases. The chain's CDR3 is CASSIGENTEAFF. In DNA, the CDR3 is TGTGCCAGTAGTATTGGAGAGAACACTGAAGCTTTCTTT.

The V gene is TRBV5-6, the J gene TRBJ1-4, with 9 bases fitting TRBD1. This CDR3 has 15 residues. The germline V gene encodes CDR1 SGHDT and CDR2 YYEEEE. The junction had 3 bases not matched to a gene; V was cut back by 4 bases and J by 2 bases. The CDR3 sequence is CASSPGTGTNEKLFF. In DNA form, the CDR3 reads TGTGCCAGCAGCCCAGGGACAGGGACTAATGAAAAACTGTTTTTT.

The chain links TRBV27 to TRBJ2-7; 10 nucleotides align to TRBD2. The CDR3 contains 17 residues. The junction had 11 bases not matched to a gene; V was cut back by 5 bases and J by 1 base. CDR1 is MNHEY, CDR2 SMNVEV, per germline (reference sequence). The CDR3 nucleotides read TGTGCCAGCAGTATATATAGCGGGGGGCCCCGATCCTACGAGCAGTACTTC. Its protein product is CASSIYSGGPRSYEQYF.

This clone was recorded once. CDR3 coding DNA: TGTGCCAGTGTCAGGGATCGTCAAGAGACCCAGTACTTC. Translated, it gives CASVRDRQETQYF. The gene calls are TRBV7-2 and TRBJ2-5; TRBD1 might be the D (5 bases). Germline V CDR1 and CDR2: SGHTA, FQGNSA. This CDR3 comprises 13 residues. The V and J ends lost 9 bases and 2 bases respectively, with 13 bases between them.

This clone was seen just once. J is TRBJ1-2 and V is TRBV6-2 or TRBV6-3; TRBD1 aligns across 7 bases. The CDR3 runs to 13 residues. V lost 2 bases to trimming and J lost 7 bases; unmatched junction nucleotides: 4. Germline CDR1 is MNHEY and CDR2 is SVGEGT. Here the CDR3 DNA reads TGTGCCAGCAGTTACCCCGGGACAGTTGGCTACACCTTC. It is translated as CASSYPGTVGYTF.

V is TRBV6-2 or TRBV6-3 and J is TRBJ2-6; D tentatively fits TRBD1 or TRBD2 (5 bases each). The CDR3 extends over 15 amino acids. Germline CDR1 MNHEY, CDR2 SVGEGT. V lost 2 bases, J lost 3 bases, and 8 bases lay in between. The CDR3 loop reads CASSYMGDGANVLTF. The CDR3 DNA is TGTGCCAGCAGTTACATGGGGGATGGGGCCAACGTCCTGACTTTC.

The chain carries TRBV6-2 or TRBV6-3 and TRBJ2-7, with 9 bases identical to TRBD1. Unmatched junction bases numbered 6, after V lost 0 bases and J lost 0 bases. This CDR3 spans 17 amino acids. The germline CDR1 and CDR2 sequences are MNHEY and SVGEGT. The CDR3: CASSYSPGQGNSYEQYF. The CDR3 bases are TGTGCCAGCAGTTACTCCCCGGGACAGGGCAACTCCTACGAGCAGTACTTC.

The genes are TRBV18 and TRBJ2-1, with 8 bases matching TRBD2. V trimming: 0 bases; J trimming: 0 bases; junction bases outside the gene matches: 13. CDR1 KGHSH and CDR2 LQKENI come from the germline V gene. The CDR3 sequence is 20 residues long. The CDR3 reads CASSPPAIGAGDLSYNEQFF. Here the CDR3 DNA reads TGTGCCAGCTCACCACCGGCGATAGGAGCGGGGGACCTCTCCTACAATGAGCAGTTCTTC. Full variable domain (missing parts from reference TRBV18 and TRBJ2-1): NAGVMQNPRHLVRRRGQEARLRCSPMKGHSHVYWYRQLPEEGLKFMVYLQKENIIDESGMPKERFSAEFPKEGPSILRIQQVVRGDSAAYFCASSPPAIGAGDLSYNEQFFGPGTRLTVL.

V and J are TRBV7-3 and TRBJ2-6; D not resolved. V lost 1 base, J lost 1 base, and 14 bases lay in between. Germline CDR1 reads SGHTA; CDR2 reads FQGTGA. This CDR3 comprises 18 residues. CDR3 loop: CASSLRRLGGSGANVLTF. DNA of the CDR3: TGTGCCAGCAGCTTAAGAAGGCTTGGTGGGTCTGGGGCCAACGTCCTGACTTTC.

The V call is TRBV4-2, the J call TRBJ2-7; either TRBD1 or TRBD2 may fit D (5 bases each). The germline CDR1 and CDR2 sequences are LGHNA and YNFKEQ. V was clipped by 4 bases and J by 6 bases, with 22 bases between them. The CDR3 length is 16 residues. CDR3: CASSPTGTASRSEQYF. CDR3 in DNA: TGTGCCAGCAGCCCTACCGGGACGGCGAGTCGGTCCGAGCAGTACTTC.

The chain couples TRBV2 to TRBJ2-7, with a tentative D call TRBD1 (6 bases). The V and J ends lost 7 bases and 0 bases respectively, with 19 bases between them. The CDR3 totals 16 residues. Looked up from germline, CDR1 is SNHLY and CDR2 is FYNNEI. CDR3 sequence (DNA): TGTGCCAGCAAAGGGAACAGGGACCTGAGCTCCTACGAGCAGTACTTC. This sequence encodes CASKGNRDLSSYEQYF. The whole variable domain, filled in from reference TRBV2 and TRBJ2-7, reads EPEVTQTPSHQVTQMGQEVILRCVPISNHLYFYWYRQILGQKVEFLVSFYNNEISEKSEIFDDQFSVERPDGSNFTLKIRSTKLEDSAMYFCASKGNRDLSSYEQYFGPGTRLTVT.

This chain joins TRBV11-1 and TRBJ2-7; 9 bases line up with TRBD1. Germline values: CDR1 SGHAT, CDR2 FQDESV (reference sequence). CDR3 length: 13 residues. With 3 bases clipped from V and 5 bases from J, the junction kept 2 bases outside the gene matches. In DNA form, the CDR3 reads TGTGCCAGCAGCTTGGACAGGGGTAACGAGCAGTACTTC. Protein sequence: CASSLDRGNEQYF. The complete variable domain, with remaining parts taken from reference TRBV11-1 and TRBJ2-7, reads EAEVAQSPRYKITEKSQAVAFWCDPISGHATLYWYRQILGQGPELLVQFQDESVVDDSQLPKDRFSAERLKGVDSTLKIQPAELGDSAMYLCASSLDRGNEQYFGPGTRLTVT.

The CDR3 spells CASSPRTSGWATKQYF. CDR3 nucleotide sequence: TGTGCCAGCAGCCCACGGACTAGCGGCTGGGCTACGAAGCAGTACTTC. This chain connects TRBV13 to TRBJ2-7; the match to TRBD2 covers 10 bases. CDR1 and CDR2 from the germline V gene are PRHDT and FYEKMQ (reference sequence). After removal of 5 bases from V and 8 bases from J, the junction contained 15 bases not matched to a gene. The CDR3 contains 16 residues.

J is TRBJ2-1 and V is TRBV9; D not resolved. Germline CDR1 is SGDLS and CDR2 is YYNGEE. This CDR3 has 10 amino acids. V was trimmed by 10 bases and J by 12 bases, leaving 14 bases between them. This CDR3 is CARHRRRQFF. In DNA form, the CDR3 reads TGTGCCCGCCATAGGCGTAGGCAGTTCTTC.

This clone has only a few counts. The chain links TRBV7-6 to TRBJ2-7; 7 nucleotides line up with TRBD1. This CDR3 spans 13 amino acids. After removal of 4 bases from V and 7 bases from J, the junction contained 7 bases not matched to a gene. Per the germline V gene, CDR1 is SGHVS and CDR2 is FNYEAQ. The CDR3 sequence is CASSSEGDSEQYF. CDR3 coding DNA: TGTGCCAGCAGCTCCGAAGGGGACAGTGAGCAGTACTTC. The entire variable domain, with the rest obtained from reference TRBV7-6 and TRBJ2-7, is as follows: GAGVSQSPRYKVTKRGQDVALRCDPISGHVSLYWYRQALGQGPEFLTYFNYEAQQDKSGLPNDRFSAERPEGSISTLTIQRTEQRDSAMYRCASSSEGDSEQYFGPGTRLTVT.

The rearrangement links TRBV12-3 or TRBV12-4 to TRBJ1-2; a weak D match, TRBD1 (5 bases). The V end lost 7 bases, the J end lost 1 base, and 10 bases lay between the germline ends. The CDR3 runs to 13 residues. In DNA form, the CDR3 reads TGTGCCAGCACCCGGGACGGTAACTATGGCTACACCTTC. It specifies CASTRDGNYGYTF.

The CDR3 loop reads CASSLVTLFSYNEQFF. Here the CDR3 DNA reads TGTGCCAGCAGCTTAGTGACTCTCTTCTCCTACAATGAGCAGTTCTTC. V is TRBV7-6 and J is TRBJ2-1, with D hard to call. Deletions cut 1 base from V and 0 bases from J, with 10 bases between. The CDR3 has 16 amino acids. Germline values: CDR1 SGHVS, CDR2 FNYEAQ.

The chain uses TRBV6-5 and TRBJ2-7; D unclear. Per the germline V gene, CDR1 is MNHEY and CDR2 is SVGAGI. The CDR3 spans 13 residues. Trimming took off 7 bases at V and 0 bases at J, with 10 bases between the two ends. CDR3 residues: CASKSLSSYEQYF. The CDR3 coding sequence is TGTGCCAGCAAGTCTCTCAGCTCCTACGAGCAGTACTTC.

The genes are TRBV5-1 and TRBJ1-3; D gene unclear. The CDR3 is made up of 15 amino acids. Germline lookup yields CDR1 SGHRS and CDR2 YFSETQ. The V and J ends lost 4 bases and 0 bases respectively, with 11 bases between them. CDR3: CASSQNLNSGNTIYF. The CDR3 bases are TGCGCCAGCAGCCAGAACCTGAACTCTGGAAACACCATATATTTT.

The chain is built from TRBV9 and TRBJ2-5; TRBD1 agrees at 9 bases. The CDR3 totals 16 residues. Germline assignment: CDR1 SGDLS and CDR2 YYNGEE. Trimming took 0 bases from V and 4 from J; bases not matched to a gene: 7. The CDR3 DNA follows: TGTGCCAGCAGCGTAGCTTTAGGACAGGGGCGAGAGACCCAGTACTTC. Residues: CASSVALGQGRETQYF.

The chain joins TRBV3-1 (or the pseudogene TRBV3-2) to TRBJ1-1; D is unclear. CDR1 LGHDT and CDR2 YNNKEL come from the germline V gene (reference sequence). V was shortened by 5 bases and J by 4 bases, with 14 bases between the two germline ends. The CDR3 is 14 residues long. This CDR3 is CASSIFSIRTEAFF. The CDR3 DNA sequence: TGTGCCAGCAGCATATTTTCAATTCGCACTGAAGCTTTCTTT.

The table lists this clone with a few counts. In DNA, the CDR3 is TGTGCCAGCAGCAAATTCCGTGACAGGCACGCGGAAGCTTTCTTT. It specifies CASSKFRDRHAEAFF. The genes are TRBV21-1 and TRBJ1-1; the D call of TRBD1 is as the table states it, not checked on the DNA. TRBV21-1 is flagged as a pseudogene. The CDR3 length is 15 residues.